This TCR beta chain was observed in a study of OX40 agonist ivuxolimab in advanced cancers. Study details: Hepatocellular carcinoma, melanoma, renal cell or head and neck cancer affected the dose-escalation patients.

CDR1 and CDR2 (germline): SQVTM, ANQGSEA. The CDR3 contains 14 residues. V dropped 6 bases and J dropped 5; count of bases not matched to a gene: 8. A remark on this clone: Its target is unknown.

Points from the study as a whole: Expanded clones were, on average, more numerous in CD8+ T cells than in CD4+.

TCRdb keeps only in-frame clones here, not all; method: immunoSEQ multiplex PCR. The data show 70,000 to 80,000 clones, with roughly 87% seen just once and approximately 1.4% held by the top ten. The sequence was collected from an adult with an advanced solid tumor such as melanoma, head and neck, liver or kidney cancer. The V call is TRBV29-1, the J call TRBJ2-7, with 12 nucleotides matching TRBD2. Sequences were derived from CD4+ or CD8+ T cells sorted from blood, sampled in a trial of the OX40 agonist ivuxolimab. CDR3 bases: TGCAGCGTCTCAAGACTAGCGGGAGACCACGAGCAGTACTTC. It translates to CSVSRLAGDHEQYF.